These 24 T cell receptor beta chains came from one sample sequenced in a study of blood T cell repertoires in COVID-19. Some clones are missing from TCRdb's copy, which holds only in-frame ones; the method was immunoSEQ multiplex PCR. This sample has 540,000 or so clones; roughly 91% occur once, and the top ten carry around 7.8%. The specimen was peripheral blood. The receptors were sampled from a woman aged 45 to 65 with COVID-19, enrolled during active disease.

The rearrangement links TRBV9 to TRBJ2-7, with D maybe TRBD1 (6 bases). The V gene's germline CDR1 is SGDLS and CDR2 YYNGEE. V gave up 3 bases and J gave up 2 bases, with 12 bases separating them. The CDR3 runs to 14 residues. The CDR3 region is CASSDRDTTYEQYF. CDR3 in DNA: TGTGCCAGCAGCGACCGGGACACTACCTACGAGCAGTACTTC.

This chain's CDR3 is CASSQAGGSYNEQFF. In DNA, the CDR3 is TGCGCCAGCAGCCAAGCGGGGGGCTCCTACAATGAGCAGTTCTTC. This chain joins TRBV4-1 and TRBJ2-1, with 7 bases identical to TRBD2. With 1 base clipped from V and 0 bases from J, the junction kept 0 bases outside the gene matches. This CDR3 spans 15 amino acids. Germline assignment: CDR1 MGHRA and CDR2 YSYEKL.

This rearrangement joins TRBV9 to TRBJ2-3; D possibly corresponds to TRBD2 (6 bases). The germline V gene has CDR1 SGDLS and CDR2 YYNGEE. This CDR3 region has 14 residues. Between the trimmed V and J ends, which lost 1 base and 3 bases, there was a span of 9 bases. Here the CDR3 reads CASSVYGGTDTQYF. The CDR3 region has the DNA TGTGCCAGCAGCGTATACGGGGGAACAGATACGCAGTATTTT.

V is TRBV6-5 and J is TRBJ1-5, with D hard to call. Germline values: CDR1 MNHEY, CDR2 SVGAGI. This CDR3 has 14 amino acids. V was clipped by 10 bases and J by 2 bases, with 15 bases between them. The DNA for the CDR3 is TGTGCCATAACGAAGGTGGGAGGCAATCAGCCCCAGCATTTT. Amino acids: CAITKVGGNQPQHF.

About this clone: The same CDR3 is also encoded by other DNA sequences in this sample. The chain uses TRBV18 and TRBJ1-1; a possible D gene is TRBD1 (5 bases). This CDR3 is built from 13 residues. V dropped 3 bases and J dropped 1 base, with 6 bases sitting between them. In germline, CDR1 is KGHSH, CDR2 LQKENI. The CDR3, as DNA: TGTGCCAGCTCACCTCAGGGGAACACTGAAGCTTTCTTT. Its protein product is CASSPQGNTEAFF.

V usage is TRBV28 and J usage is TRBJ1-3; 9 bases match TRBD1. The CDR3 sequence is 17 residues long. The trim removed 4 bases at V and 2 bases at J, leaving 9 bases unmatched. The germline V gene has CDR1 MDHEN and CDR2 SYDVKM. As DNA, the CDR3 is TGTGCCAGCAGTTCCCCTCAGGGACAGGGTGCTGGAAACACCATATATTTT. This translates into CASSSPQGQGAGNTIYF.

This chain joins TRBV11-2 and TRBJ2-3; unclear D gene. V shed 5 bases and J shed 7 bases, with 10 bases lying between them. The CDR3 is 12 residues long. Looked up from germline, CDR1 is SGHAT and CDR2 is FQNNGV. CDR3 nucleotide sequence: TGTGCCAGCAGCAATAACATTTATACGCAGTATTTT. Translated, it gives CASSNNIYTQYF.

CDR3 sequence reads: CAWNSGTMDGYTF. The CDR3 DNA follows: TGTGCCTGGAACTCCGGGACAATGGATGGCTACACCTTC. The rearrangement uses TRBV30 and TRBJ1-2; possible D gene TRBD1, 6 bases. V was shortened by 4 bases and J by 6 bases, with 15 bases between the two germline ends. The CDR3 contains 13 residues. CDR1 and CDR2 (germline): GTSNPN, SVGIG (reference sequence).

This chain uses TRBV3-1 (or the pseudogene TRBV3-2) with TRBJ2-5; 10 nucleotides align to TRBD2. Losses at the gene ends were 5 bases for V and 5 bases for J; bases not matched to a gene: 14. The germline V gene has CDR1 LGHDT and CDR2 YNNKEL (reference sequence). The CDR3 is 17 residues long. Here the CDR3 reads CASSGFLSAGGLETQYF. The CDR3 DNA reads as TGTGCCAGCAGCGGATTTTTATCAGCGGGGGGGTTGGAGACCCAGTACTTC.

V usage is TRBV3-1 (or the pseudogene TRBV3-2) and J usage is TRBJ2-1, with 7 bases lining up with TRBD2. The germline V gene has CDR1 LGHDT and CDR2 YNNKEL (reference sequence). This CDR3 comprises 14 residues. The V and J ends lost 4 bases and 9 bases, in that order; junction bases with no gene match: 9. The CDR3 here is CASSPLAGEGEQFF. CDR3 coding DNA: TGTGCCAGCAGCCCCTTGGCGGGGGAGGGTGAGCAGTTCTTC.

The chain recombines TRBV5-6 with TRBJ2-7; D is perhaps TRBD1 (6 bases). Per germline, CDR1 SGHDT and CDR2 YYEEEE. V was pared by 2 bases and J by 10 bases, with 22 bases between. The CDR3 is made up of 15 amino acids. The CDR3 is CASSLLTRDTQGQYF. CDR3 bases: TGTGCCAGCAGCTTATTAACCAGGGACACCCAGGGTCAGTACTTC.

V usage is TRBV30 and J usage is TRBJ1-2; D gene ambiguous. This CDR3 is 12 amino acids long. Trimming took off 2 bases at V and 5 bases at J, with 9 bases between the two ends. Germline lookup yields CDR1 GTSNPN and CDR2 SVGIG (reference sequence). The chain's CDR3 is CAWSISLYGYTF. The CDR3 DNA sequence: TGTGCCTGGAGTATATCGCTATATGGCTACACCTTC.

The chain combines TRBV11-2 with TRBJ2-7, with a possible D match to TRBD1 (6 bases). Germline V gives CDR1 SGHAT, CDR2 FQNNGV. The V and J ends lost 0 bases and 3 bases respectively, with 15 bases between them. The CDR3 is 16 amino acids. CDR3 amino acids: CASSLETGQSFYEQYF. For the CDR3, the DNA is TGTGCCAGCAGCTTAGAGACAGGACAGTCCTTCTACGAGCAGTACTTC.

The V call is TRBV2, the J call TRBJ2-3; TRBD2 matches 13 bases. Germline CDR1 and CDR2: SNHLY and FYNNEI. Trimming cost V 0 bases and J 4 bases; bases outside gene matches: 4. The CDR3 runs to 17 residues. The CDR3 region is CASSEALAGGAPDTQYF. The CDR3 coding sequence is TGTGCCAGCAGTGAAGCACTAGCGGGGGGGGCCCCAGATACGCAGTATTTT.

The chain recombines TRBV9 with TRBJ1-4, with 7 bases lining up with TRBD1. Germline lookup yields CDR1 SGDLS and CDR2 YYNGEE. V trimming: 6 bases; J trimming: 5 bases; junction bases outside the gene matches: 4. CDR3 size: 13 residues. The CDR3 here is CASNQGGNEKLFF. The CDR3 bases are TGTGCCAGCAACCAGGGGGGCAATGAAAAACTGTTTTTT.

This clone appeared once. The chain recombines TRBV5-6 with TRBJ1-5; D gene unclear. V shed 1 base and J shed 4 bases, with 9 bases lying between them. The CDR3 is made up of 14 amino acids. CDR1 and CDR2 from the germline V gene are SGHDT and YYEEEE. Here the CDR3 DNA reads TGTGCCAGCAGCTTGAGGGCGGGAAATCAGCCCCAGCATTTT. It yields the protein CASSLRAGNQPQHF.

V gene TRBV7-3 combines with J gene TRBJ1-1; D unclear. Germline V gene sequence: CDR1 SGHTA, CDR2 FQGTGA. The CDR3 loop spans 13 amino acids. Trimming took off 6 bases at V and 3 bases at J, with 11 bases between the two ends. For the CDR3, the DNA is TGTGCCAGCAGGGCTAGTGATTACACTGAAGCTTTCTTT. As protein: CASRASDYTEAFF.

This clone was recorded only once. This chain connects TRBV11-2 to TRBJ2-3; D uncertain. Germline CDR1 and CDR2: SGHAT and FQNNGV. The CDR3 is 12 residues long. V lost 6 bases and J 6 bases, leaving 10 bases between the germline ends. CDR3 loop: CASSSLSDTQYF. CDR3 in DNA: TGTGCCAGCAGTTCTCTTTCTGATACGCAGTATTTT. Complete variable domain (other parts from reference TRBV11-2 and TRBJ2-3): EAGVAQSPRYKIIEKRQSVAFWCNPISGHATLYWYQQILGQGPKLLIQFQNNGVVDDSQLPKDRFSAERLKGVDSTLKIQPAKLEDSAVYLCASSSLSDTQYFGPGTRLTVL.

The chain couples TRBV27 to TRBJ2-1; 8 bases line up with TRBD1. Per germline, CDR1 MNHEY and CDR2 SMNVEV (reference sequence). V was pared by 5 bases and J by 3 bases, with 3 bases of the junction left unmatched. CDR3 length equals 14 residues. The CDR3 loop is CASSLDRDYNEQFF. As DNA, the CDR3 is TGTGCCAGCAGTCTGGACAGGGACTACAATGAGCAGTTCTTC.

This chain connects TRBV10-3 to TRBJ1-5, with 8 bases fitting TRBD1. CDR3 length: 18 residues. Germline trimming cut 4 bases from V and 4 bases from J; bases unmatched to any gene: 15. Germline CDR1 and CDR2: ENHRY and SYGVKD. DNA for the CDR3: TGTGCCATCAGTGGAAAGACAGGGGCCGAGGGGATAAATCAGCCCCAGCATTTT. Translating gives CAISGKTGAEGINQPQHF.

The rearrangement uses TRBV9 and TRBJ2-3; 8 nucleotides agree with TRBD2. The CDR3 is 16 residues long. V shed 0 bases and J 2 bases; nucleotides not matched to a gene: 5. Per germline, CDR1 SGDLS and CDR2 YYNGEE. CDR3 amino acids: CASSVDSGDPTDTQYF. The CDR3 bases are TGTGCCAGCAGCGTAGATAGCGGGGACCCCACAGATACGCAGTATTTT.

The rearrangement uses TRBV30 and TRBJ1-2; the D gene is possibly TRBD1 (5 bases). CDR1 is GTSNPN, CDR2 SVGIG, per germline (reference sequence). V lost 5 bases, J lost 5 bases, and 6 bases lay in between. The CDR3 has 10 amino acids. The CDR3 bases are TGTGCCTGGGCAGGGTATGGCTACACCTTC. Its protein product is CAWAGYGYTF.

The J gene is TRBJ1-1, the V gene TRBV6-5, with 8 bases identical to TRBD1. The CDR3 runs to 14 residues. CDR1 and CDR2 (germline): MNHEY, SVGAGI. V shed 6 bases, J shed 4 bases, and the junction held 7 bases outside the gene matches. The CDR3 reads CASSPDRVSTEAFF. CDR3 DNA sequence: TGTGCCAGCAGCCCGGACAGGGTGAGCACTGAAGCTTTCTTT.

This chain uses TRBV27 with TRBJ2-4; D remains unclear. Per germline, CDR1 MNHEY and CDR2 SMNVEV (reference sequence). The CDR3 runs 9 residues. The V end was cut by 7 bases, the J end by 13 bases, with 8 bases between. As DNA, the CDR3 is TGTGCCAGCATACTCCCCCAGTACTTC. This translates into CASILPQYF.